Listed below are T cell receptor beta chains from one sample, sequenced in a study of identical twins. TCRdb ran MiXCR on the 5' RACE reads and lists one entry per CDR3 protein. The sample contains about 730,000 distinct CDR3 sequences, 21% of which appear only once. The data also belong to a second study, concerning T cells expressing NK-cell markers.

The sequencing sample was made of PBMCs. The receptors derive from a woman between 18 and 29 years old in good health. The CDR3 runs from the conserved cysteine through the conserved F or W. The D gene is left open where the match is weak. Expanded clones get a size class; other rows say once, few or many, or leave the size out.

d_call: .
v_call: TRBV9
clone_size: many
j_call: TRBJ2-3
cdr3_nt: TGTGCCAGCAGCGGGGGCGGCACAGATACGCAGTATTTT
cdr3_aa: CASSGGGTDTQYF

d_call: .
v_call: TRBV20-1
clone_size: few
j_call: TRBJ2-2
cdr3_nt: TGCAGTGCTAGACTCCTCGGCGGGGTAAACACCGGGGAGCTGTTTTTT
cdr3_aa: CSARLLGGVNTGELFF

d_call: TRBD1
v_call: TRBV5-1
clone_size: few
j_call: TRBJ2-2
cdr3_nt: TGCGCCAGCAGCTTGTTGGGGACAGGGAATACCGGGGAGCTGTTTTTT
cdr3_aa: CASSLLGTGNTGELFF

d_call: TRBD1
v_call: TRBV2
clone_size: .
j_call: TRBJ2-1
cdr3_nt: TGTGCCAGCACCCCCTCCGGGACAGGGAGTCCCGGTGAGCAGTTCTTC
cdr3_aa: CASTPSGTGSPGEQFF

d_call: TRBD2
v_call: TRBV6-1
clone_size: .
j_call: TRBJ2-7
cdr3_nt: TGTGCCAGCAGGCTGGGCGGGGGATACGAGCAGTACTTC
cdr3_aa: CASRLGGGYEQYF

d_call: TRBD1
v_call: TRBV20-1
clone_size: many
j_call: TRBJ1-2
cdr3_nt: TGCAGTGCTAGAGGACAGGGGGCGCGTGACTATGGCTACACCTTC
cdr3_aa: CSARGQGARDYGYTF

d_call: TRBD2
v_call: TRBV20-1
clone_size: .
j_call: TRBJ2-7
cdr3_nt: TGCAGTGCTATGCTAGCGGGAGTTCACGAGCAGTACTTC
cdr3_aa: CSAMLAGVHEQYF

d_call: TRBD1
v_call: TRBV12-3/TRBV12-4
clone_size: .
j_call: TRBJ2-7
cdr3_nt: TGTGCCAGCAGTTTAATCGCAGGGGGCTTAGACGAGCAGTACTTC
cdr3_aa: CASSLIAGGLDEQYF

d_call: .
v_call: TRBV7-2
clone_size: many
j_call: TRBJ2-4
cdr3_nt: TGTGCCAGCAGCTTAGCTTCCAGGGAAGTTCAGTACTTC
cdr3_aa: CASSLASREVQYF

d_call: TRBD2
v_call: TRBV11-3
clone_size: few
j_call: TRBJ2-3
cdr3_nt: TGTGCCAGGAAAACTAGCGGCTGGGCAGATACGCAGTATTTT
cdr3_aa: CARKTSGWADTQYF

d_call: .
v_call: TRBV12-3/TRBV12-4
clone_size: few
j_call: TRBJ2-1
cdr3_nt: TGTGCCAGCAGTAATAGGGAAAGAAGTGAGCAGTTCTTC
cdr3_aa: CASSNRERSEQFF

d_call: .
v_call: TRBV7-3
clone_size: many
j_call: TRBJ2-3
cdr3_nt: TGTGCCAGCAGCTCTACAGCGACAGATACGCAGTATTTT
cdr3_aa: CASSSTATDTQYF

d_call: TRBD2
v_call: TRBV20-1
clone_size: many
j_call: TRBJ2-1
cdr3_nt: TGCAGTGCTAGTGGGGTAACGAGCGGGAGAATACATGAGCAGTTCTTC
cdr3_aa: CSASGVTSGRIHEQFF